These T cell receptor beta chains were read from a single sample in a study of blood T cell repertoires in COVID-19. The data were produced by immunoSEQ multiplex PCR, yet TCRdb's version contains in-frame clones alone and is incomplete. The sample lists about 20,000 clones; less than 95% were seen once. Input material: peripheral blood. These receptors were obtained from a human donor in a cohort sampled during active COVID-19. The CDR3 runs from the conserved cysteine through the conserved F or W. A D gene is named only where the DNA matches it firmly. Clone sizes are given selectively: once, few, many, or a class where the clone is expanded.

abundance,j_gene,v_gene,d_gene,CDR3nt,CDR3aa
-,TRBJ2-3,TRBV28,TRBD1,TGTGCCAGCAGTTCACAGGGGGGAGATACGCAGTATTTT,CASSSQGGDTQYF
-,TRBJ2-1,TRBV10-1,TRBD2,TGCGCCAGCAGCCCCGCGGGGACTAGCGGGATCTACAATGAGCAGTTCTTC,CASSPAGTSGIYNEQFF
-,TRBJ2-5,TRBV19,TRBD2,TGTGCCAGTAGTTTTGGACTAGCGGGAGTTGCGGAGACCCAGTACTTC,CASSFGLAGVAETQYF
-,TRBJ2-2,TRBV7-9,TRBD1,TGTGCCAGCAGCCAGCGACAGGGGGCGACCGGGGAGCTGTTTTTT,CASSQRQGATGELFF
once,TRBJ2-3,TRBV30,-,TGTGCCTGGAGCGCGAAAGGGGGGGCCGGAGATACGCAGTATTTT,CAWSAKGGAGDTQYF
-,TRBJ2-4,TRBV4-3,TRBD2,TGCGCCAGCAGCCAAGATGGAGATAGCGGGGACTACTTC,CASSQDGDSGDYF
-,TRBJ2-3,TRBV7-9,-,TGTGCCAGCAGCTTAGCAGGGGCCGATACGCAGTATTTT,CASSLAGADTQYF
once,TRBJ2-3,TRBV24-1,TRBD2,TGTGCCACCAGTGATCCAGGGACTAGCGGAACAGATACGCAGTATTTT,CATSDPGTSGTDTQYF
-,TRBJ2-5,TRBV28,TRBD2,TGTGCCAGCAGAGTTAGCGGGGAGGAAGAGACCCAGTACTTC,CASRVSGEEETQYF
-,TRBJ1-2,TRBV14,-,TGTGCCAGCAACCAGCTCGGTGAAGGCTACACCTTC,CASNQLGEGYTF
-,TRBJ2-1,TRBV5-6,TRBD2,TGTGCCAGCAGCTATTACTCAACTGGGGTAGCGGGAGGGAACAATGAGCAGTTCTTC,CASSYYSTGVAGGNNEQFF
-,TRBJ2-1,TRBV27,-,TGTGCCAGCAGCCTTACCGCCGACAGATACAATGAGCAGTTCTTC,CASSLTADRYNEQFF
-,TRBJ2-5,TRBV20-1,-,TGCAGTGCTAGTTTAGTAGCACAAGAGACCCAGTACTTC,CSASLVAQETQYF
-,TRBJ1-4,TRBV5-1,TRBD1,TGCGCCAGCAGCTCGGGACAGGACTATGAAAAACTGTTTTTT,CASSSGQDYEKLFF
-,TRBJ1-2,TRBV24-1,TRBD1,TGTGCCACCAGTGGCGCCTCAGGACAGGGGGCATATGGCTACACCTTC,CATSGASGQGAYGYTF
once,TRBJ1-1,TRBV6-4,-,TGTGCCAGCAGCTCCAACCTCAGGGGACCTTTCTTT,CASSSNLRGPFF
-,TRBJ2-7,TRBV11-2,-,TGTGCCAGCAGCCCCGGTGTAGGGGCGAGCTACGAGCAGTACTTC,CASSPGVGASYEQYF
-,TRBJ2-7,TRBV12-3/TRBV12-4,-,TGTGCCAGCAGTTTTTCGGGGGTGGGTGAGCAGTACTTC,CASSFSGVGEQYF